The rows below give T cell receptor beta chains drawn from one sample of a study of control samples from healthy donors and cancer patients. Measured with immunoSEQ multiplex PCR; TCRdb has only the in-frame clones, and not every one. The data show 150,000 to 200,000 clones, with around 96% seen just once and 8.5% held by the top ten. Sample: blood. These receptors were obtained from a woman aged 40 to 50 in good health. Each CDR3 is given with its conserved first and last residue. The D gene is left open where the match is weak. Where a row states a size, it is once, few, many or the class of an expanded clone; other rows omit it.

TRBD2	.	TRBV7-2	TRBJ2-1	TGTGCCAGCAGCTTAACAGGACTAGTAGGTGGCGATGAGCAGTTCTTC	CASSLTGLVGGDEQFF
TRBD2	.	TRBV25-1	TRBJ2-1	TGTGCCAGCAGTGACGGACTAGTGGAGTTCTTC	CASSDGLVEFF
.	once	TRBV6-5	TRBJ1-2	TGTGCCAGCAGTTCGCGGGCCTATGGCTACACCTTC	CASSSRAYGYTF
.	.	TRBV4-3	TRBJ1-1	TGCGCCAGCAGCCAAGATGATCGTACCTCCGAAGCTTTCTTT	CASSQDDRTSEAFF
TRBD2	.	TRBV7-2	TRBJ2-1	TGTGCCAGCAGCCCTAGCGGGGGCCCCAATGAGCAGTTCTTC	CASSPSGGPNEQFF
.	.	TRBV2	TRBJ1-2	TGTGCCAGCATACCCACTGACGTGAGTGGCTACACCTTC	CASIPTDVSGYTF
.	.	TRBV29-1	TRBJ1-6	TGCAGCGTTGCGGTACAGACCCATTCACCCCTCCACTTT	CSVAVQTHSPLHF
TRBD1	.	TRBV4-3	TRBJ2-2	TGCGCCAGCAGCCAAGAAGACAGGGAGACCGGGGAGCTGTTTTTT	CASSQEDRETGELFF
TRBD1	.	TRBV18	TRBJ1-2	TGTGCCAGCTCACCCCGGACAGGGGATAACTATGGCTACACCTTC	CASSPRTGDNYGYTF
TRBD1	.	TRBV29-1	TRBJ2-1	TGCAGCGTTGAAGGACAGGGGTACAATGAGCAGTTCTTC	CSVEGQGYNEQFF
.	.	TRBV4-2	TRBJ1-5	TGTGCCAGCAGCCAAGAGGGGGGGGTCTTCGGGCAGCCCCAGCATTTT	CASSQEGGVFGQPQHF
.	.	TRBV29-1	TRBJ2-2	TGCAGCGCCCTGTTGGCCGGGGAGCTGTTTTTT	CSALLAGELFF
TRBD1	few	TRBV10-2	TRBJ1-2	TGCGCCAGCAGCCACTGGGGGACAGGGGCCCGAGGCTATGGCTACACCTTC	CASSHWGTGARGYGYTF
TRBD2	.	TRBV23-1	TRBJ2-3	TGCGCCAGCAGTCAACAAACCCCTGGACTAGCGGGAGGTAGGGGCACAGATACGCAGTATTTT	CASSQQTPGLAGGRGTDTQYF
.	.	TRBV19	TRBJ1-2	TGTGCCAGTAGGATCGGGGGATTCTATGGCTACACCTTC	CASRIGGFYGYTF
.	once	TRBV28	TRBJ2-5	TGTGCCAGCAGTTTAGCCGAGTTGTTATACCAAGAGACCCAGTACTTC	CASSLAELLYQETQYF
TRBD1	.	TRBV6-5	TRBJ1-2	TGTGCCAGCAGTTCGGGACAGGGGGGGAACTATGGCTACACCTTC	CASSSGQGGNYGYTF
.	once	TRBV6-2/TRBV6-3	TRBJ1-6	TGTGCCAGCAGTGGGGGTAGCTCCTATAATTCACCCCTCCACTTT	CASSGGSSYNSPLHF
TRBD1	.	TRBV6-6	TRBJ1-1	TGTGCCAGCAGTAGGGGACAGGGGGGACAAGCTTTCTTT	CASSRGQGGQAFF
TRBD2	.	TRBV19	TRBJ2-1	TGTGCCAGTAGTAGCCGACTAGCGGGTTTTTACAATGAGCAGTTCTTC	CASSSRLAGFYNEQFF
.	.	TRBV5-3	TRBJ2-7	TGTGCCAGAGGGCCAGACCTGGCGGGGAACGAGCAGTACTTC	CARGPDLAGNEQYF
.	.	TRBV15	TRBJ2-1	TGTGCCACCAGCCAAGATCTGGGGGGCAATGAGCAGTTCTTC	CATSQDLGGNEQFF
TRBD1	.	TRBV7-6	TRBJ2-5	TGTGCCAGCAGCTTAGATACAGGGGGCCAAGAGACCCAGTACTTC	CASSLDTGGQETQYF